This passage covers 7 T cell receptor beta chains from one sample sequenced in a study of T cells in Graves' hyperthyroidism and ophthalmopathy (dated by TCRdb to about 2019). Library preparation employed multiplex PCR. The run used an Illumina HiSeq 2000. The TCR beta CDR3 regions were amplified from the RNA transcripts. The TCR CDR3 was subjected to a first round of RT-PCR using the HTBI primer set and the Qiagen OneStep RT-PCR kit. TCRdb took the public reads, trimmed them with fastp at Q25, ran MiXCR for clone calling and kept in-frame beta chains. When rows share a CDR3 protein, they turn into one entry using the most common DNA and genes. Recorded for this sample are a few hundred thousand distinct CDR3 sequences; 16% of them occurred a single time. The ten largest account for roughly 3.5% of the sample. Input material: blood. These receptor sequences come from a woman between 40 and 50 years old with Graves' ophthalmopathy.

V usage is TRBV14 and J usage is TRBJ1-2; D may be TRBD1 (6 bases). V lost 5 bases, J lost 3 bases, and 10 bases lay in between. CDR3 length equals 13 residues. Germline V gives CDR1 SGHDN, CDR2 FVKESK. The CDR3 loop is CASSTGFDYGYTF. The CDR3 DNA reads TGTGCCAGCAGCACAGGGTTTGACTATGGCTACACCTTC.

This clonotype was seen only a few times. V gene TRBV14 combines with J gene TRBJ1-1; TRBD1 might be the D (5 bases). From germline, CDR1 is SGHDN and CDR2 FVKESK. CDR3 length: 16 residues. V lost 1 base and J lost 4, with 16 bases in between. Here the CDR3 DNA reads TGTGCCAGCAGCCAAGGGGGGAGCGTTGGGGGCACTGAAGCTTTCTTT. Translating gives CASSQGGSVGGTEAFF.

The rearrangement uses TRBV27 and TRBJ2-2; either TRBD1 or TRBD2 may supply D (5 bases each). The CDR3 spans 13 residues. Germline CDR1 reads MNHEY; CDR2 reads SMNVEV (reference sequence). V lost 8 bases and J 3 bases, leaving 10 bases between the germline ends. The CDR3 DNA is TGTGCCAGCGGGGGATGGGACACCGGGGAGCTGTTTTTT. Its translation is CASGGWDTGELFF.

This clonotype was observed at least ten times. The CDR3 DNA is TGTGCCAGCAGTGTCTCCAGGGGGCGGACTAGCGGGAAGCAGTACTTC. It translates to CASSVSRGRTSGKQYF. The chain has TRBV2 and TRBJ2-7, with 12 bases matching TRBD2. Unmatched junction bases numbered 12, after V lost 4 bases and J lost 8 bases. The CDR3 spans 16 residues. CDR1 is SNHLY, CDR2 FYNNEI, per germline. Based on the CDR3 plus reference TRBV2 and TRBJ2-7, the full variable domain is EPEVTQTPSHQVTQMGQEVILRCVPISNHLYFYWYRQILGQKVEFLVSFYNNEISEKSEIFDDQFSVERPDGSNFTLKIRSTKLEDSAMYFCASSVSRGRTSGKQYFGPGTRLTVT.

This clonotype was observed at least ten times. The rearrangement joins TRBV3-1 to TRBJ2-1; 7 bases line up with TRBD2. Germline lookup yields CDR1 LGHDT and CDR2 YNNKEL (reference sequence). Trimming cost V 8 bases and J 0 bases; bases outside gene matches: 1. This CDR3 has 13 amino acids. CDR3 in amino acids: CASGTNSYNEQFF. For the CDR3, the DNA is TGTGCCAGCGGGACTAACTCCTACAATGAGCAGTTCTTC.

This rearrangement joins TRBV6-2 or TRBV6-3 to TRBJ2-5, with a possible D match to TRBD1 (7 bases). Per germline, CDR1 MNHEY and CDR2 SVGEGT. The CDR3 contains 16 residues. The ends were cut back, 5 bases at V and 4 bases at J, with 20 bases in the middle. The CDR3 nucleotides are TGTGCCAGCAGTACCAGACACAGGGGAGGTAGAGAGACCCAGTACTTC. This translates into CASSTRHRGGRETQYF.

This clonotype was counted only a few times. The genes are TRBV20-1 and TRBJ1-5; no reliable D call. CDR1 is DFQATT, CDR2 SNEGSKA, per germline (reference sequence). Trimming removed 1 base from V and 9 bases from J, with 13 bases in between. The CDR3 runs to 13 residues. The CDR3 coding sequence is TGCAGTGCTAGAGTGCCCGGGTCTCCGCCCCAGCATTTT. Translated, it gives CSARVPGSPPQHF.